This paragraph covers one T cell receptor (beta chain) sequence. The antigen remains undetermined. This CDR3 is 15 amino acids long. Trimming at V came to 3 bases and at J to 4 bases, leaving 6 bases not matched to a gene. The germline CDR1 and CDR2 sequences are MNHEY and SMNVEV (reference sequence). These data originate in a study of cytomegalovirus exposure and HLA in healthy donors. Study-wide results and limits: The study put 150 to 200 TCR beta chains on its list as cytomegalovirus-associated. A few CMV-associated chains proved CMV antigen-specific in vitro. Within the approximately 130 validation repertoires, first-cohort TCR clusters tended to co-occur, according to a later analysis.

Method: immunoSEQ multiplex PCR; TCRdb's copy keeps in-frame clones and lacks some. This sample has approximately 150,000 clones, with just over 90% found just once. The chain employs TRBV27 and TRBJ2-1; 7 bases match TRBD1. Sequences were obtained from PBMCs. This TCR derives from a young man in good health and CMV-seronegative. CDR3 nucleotides: TGTGCCAGCAGTTTGAGCCGGGACAGTTACAATGAGCAGTTCTTC. It is translated as CASSLSRDSYNEQFF.